The 31 T cell receptor beta chains presented below share a single source sample, sequenced in a study of blood T cell repertoires in COVID-19. The repertoire was sequenced with immunoSEQ multiplex PCR; TCRdb's copy has only in-frame clones and lacks some. The table lists roughly 100,000 clones, around 80% of them singletons. The sample consisted of peripheral blood. The receptor source for this set is a man between 65 and 80 years old with acute or convalescent COVID-19.

The chain is built from TRBV2 and TRBJ1-4, with 9 bases aligning to TRBD1. V was clipped by 10 bases and J by 7 bases; unmatched bases: 4. This CDR3 has 12 amino acids. Looked up from germline, CDR1 is SNHLY and CDR2 is FYNNEI. As DNA, the CDR3 is TGTGCCACTCGGGGACAGGGTGAAAAACTGTTTTTT. It specifies CATRGQGEKLFF.

The genes are TRBV15 and TRBJ2-7, with TRBD1 identical over 8 bases. This CDR3 is 14 amino acids long. Trimming cost V 3 bases and J 1 base; bases outside gene matches: 2. The germline gives CDR1 LNHNV, CDR2 YYDKDF (reference sequence). The CDR3 nucleotides are TGTGCCACCAGCAGGGACAGGGCTTCCTACGAGCAGTACTTC. As protein: CATSRDRASYEQYF. Combining the CDR3 with reference TRBV15 and TRBJ2-7 gives the whole variable domain DAMVIQNPRYQVTQFGKPVTLSCSQTLNHNVMYWYQQKSSQAPKLLFHYYDKDFNNEADTPDNFQSRRPNTSFCFLDIRSPGLGDTAMYLCATSRDRASYEQYFGPGTRLTVT.

The chain joins TRBV19 to TRBJ1-5, with D hard to call. Germline CDR1 is LNHDA and CDR2 is SQIVND (reference sequence). Trimming removed 1 base from V and 4 bases from J, with 8 bases in between. The CDR3 loop spans 14 amino acids. CDR3 in amino acids: CASSIVAGNQPQHF. Here the CDR3 DNA reads TGTGCCAGTAGTATAGTAGCGGGGAATCAGCCCCAGCATTTT.

The chain carries TRBV13 and TRBJ1-1; no firm D call. The CDR3 is made up of 13 amino acids. The V and J ends lost 5 bases and 7 bases respectively, with 14 bases between them. Germline V gene sequence: CDR1 PRHDT, CDR2 FYEKMQ (reference sequence). The CDR3 loop reads CASSPSGRIEAFF. DNA for the CDR3: TGTGCCAGCAGCCCCTCCGGCAGGATTGAAGCTTTCTTT. Looking up the rest from reference TRBV13 and TRBJ1-1 gives the full variable domain: AAGVIQSPRHLIKEKRETATLKCYPIPRHDTVYWYQQGPGQDPQFLISFYEKMQSDKGSIPDRFSAQQFSDYHSELNMSSLELGDSALYFCASSPSGRIEAFFGQGTRLTVV.

The chain links TRBV5-1 to TRBJ1-4, with D hard to call. CDR1 is SGHRS, CDR2 YFSETQ, per germline. This CDR3 is 15 amino acids long. V lost 4 bases and J 0 bases, leaving 10 bases between the germline ends. CDR3 region: CASSPRLATNEKLFF. The CDR3 nucleotides are TGCGCCAGCAGCCCTCGGCTAGCAACTAATGAAAAACTGTTTTTT.

The CDR3 DNA follows: TGTGCCACCAGTGATGGCGGCGGGGGGCAGGACTATGGCTACACCTTC. As protein: CATSDGGGGQDYGYTF. The chain uses TRBV24-1 and TRBJ1-2; weak D call: TRBD1 (6 bases). Between the trimmed V and J ends, which lost 3 bases and 3 bases, there was a span of 16 bases. Germline CDR1 reads KGHDR; CDR2 reads SFDVKD. The CDR3 contains 16 residues.

This clone was recorded a few times. The J gene is TRBJ1-6, the V gene TRBV3-1 (or the pseudogene TRBV3-2), with D tentatively TRBD1 (5 bases). The V gene lost 0 bases and the J gene lost 11 bases, with 8 bases spanning the gap. The CDR3 consists of 13 residues. Germline CDR1 is LGHDT and CDR2 is YNNKEL (reference sequence). CDR3 nucleotide sequence: TGTGCCAGCAGCCAAGACAGGGTTACACCCCTCCACTTT. Protein product: CASSQDRVTPLHF.

This clone was seen just once. J is TRBJ1-1 and V is TRBV19; D gene uncertain. Trimming removed 0 bases from V and 5 bases from J, with 19 bases in between. Germline values: CDR1 LNHDA, CDR2 SQIVND (reference sequence). The length of the CDR3 is 17 residues. CDR3 bases: TGTGCCAGTAGTATAGAAAACAGACGGCTTATTGGTACTGAAGCTTTCTTT. Encoded protein: CASSIENRRLIGTEAFF.

V is TRBV28 and J is TRBJ1-2, with 8 bases lining up with TRBD1. The V and J ends lost 5 bases and 8 bases, in that order; junction bases with no gene match: 19. This CDR3 spans 17 amino acids. The germline V gene has CDR1 MDHEN and CDR2 SYDVKM. Written as DNA, the CDR3 is TGTGCCAGCAGTGCAGCGGACAGGGCAATTCGGTTAGGCGGCTACACCTTC. It yields the protein CASSAADRAIRLGGYTF.

This rearrangement joins TRBV30 to TRBJ2-5; 7 bases align to TRBD2. Looked up from germline, CDR1 is GTSNPN and CDR2 is SVGIG (reference sequence). The V and J ends lost 1 base and 1 base, in that order; junction bases with no gene match: 0. The CDR3 is 13 residues long. The CDR3 nucleotides are TGTGCCTGGAGTGGGGGGGGCCAAGAGACCCAGTACTTC. The encoded protein is CAWSGGGQETQYF.

The chain employs TRBV18 and TRBJ1-3; TRBD1 aligns across 8 bases. In germline, CDR1 is KGHSH, CDR2 LQKENI. This CDR3 is 17 amino acids long. V was pared by 3 bases and J by 8 bases, with 15 bases of the junction left unmatched. CDR3 amino acids: CASSPTDRDNRFDTIYF. The CDR3 DNA sequence: TGTGCCAGCTCACCGACGGACAGGGATAATCGCTTTGACACCATATATTTT.

The V gene is TRBV6-2 or TRBV6-3, the J gene TRBJ2-2; the match to TRBD2 covers 15 bases. V lost 2 bases to trimming and J lost 5 bases; unmatched junction nucleotides: 6. Germline CDR1 reads MNHEY; CDR2 reads SVGEGT. The CDR3 has 18 residues. CDR3 region: CASSYRGTSGRRTGELFF. The CDR3 DNA is TGTGCCAGCAGTTACCGTGGGACTAGCGGGAGGAGGACCGGGGAGCTGTTTTTT.

The V gene is TRBV10-3, the J gene TRBJ2-1; maybe TRBD1 (6 bases). This CDR3 region has 11 residues. The V gene's germline CDR1 is ENHRY and CDR2 SYGVKD. The V end lost 6 bases, the J end lost 9 bases, and 9 bases lay between the germline ends. The CDR3 here is CAISPDSEQFF. CDR3 DNA: TGTGCCATCAGCCCGGACAGTGAGCAGTTCTTC.

The V and J genes are TRBV25-1 and TRBJ1-6; 7 bases are a match to TRBD1. V was clipped by 4 bases and J by 7 bases; unmatched bases: 13. Germline values: CDR1 MGHDK, CDR2 SYGVNS. This CDR3 is built from 17 residues. This chain's CDR3 is CASSATARDSRNSPLHF. For the CDR3, the DNA is TGTGCCAGCAGTGCTACAGCCCGGGACAGTCGAAATTCACCCCTCCACTTT. Based on the CDR3 plus reference TRBV25-1 and TRBJ1-6, the full variable domain is EADIYQTPRYLVIGTGKKITLECSQTMGHDKMYWYQQDPGMELHLIHYSYGVNSTEKGDLSSESTVSRIRTEHFPLTLESARPSHTSQYLCASSATARDSRNSPLHFGNGTRLTVT.

A few counts support this clone. The chain uses TRBV12-3 or TRBV12-4 and TRBJ1-1; D remains ambiguous. CDR3 size: 13 residues. Trimming cost V 1 base and J 1 base, with 4 bases left between them. CDR3 protein: CASSLGANTEAFF. CDR3 nucleotides: TGTGCCAGCAGTTTAGGAGCGAACACTGAAGCTTTCTTT.

Here the CDR3 reads CASSQFRGANTEAFF. CDR3 in DNA: TGTGCCAGCAGCCAATTTCGGGGGGCGAACACTGAAGCTTTCTTT. The chain uses TRBV3-1 (or the pseudogene TRBV3-2) and TRBJ1-1; D is possibly TRBD1 (6 bases). V lost 2 bases, J lost 1 base, and 11 bases lay in between. The CDR3 is 15 amino acids. Germline assignment: CDR1 LGHDT and CDR2 YNNKEL (reference sequence).

The rearrangement uses TRBV29-1 and TRBJ1-1; possible D gene TRBD1, 6 bases. The germline V gene encodes CDR1 SQVTM and CDR2 ANQGSEA. This CDR3 spans 12 amino acids. V was trimmed by 4 bases and J by 11 bases, leaving 17 bases between them. In DNA form, the CDR3 reads TGCAGCGTTGGGGGGCTTCGTCTCGGGGCTTTCTTT. Translating it yields CSVGGLRLGAFF.

Details on this clone: The sample carries other DNA sequences with the same CDR3. This sequence joins TRBV6-5 and TRBJ1-1; D is unresolved. The V end lost 3 bases, the J end lost 3 bases, and 8 bases lay between the germline ends. The length of the CDR3 is 13 residues. CDR1 is MNHEY and CDR2 is SVGAGI in the germline V gene. CDR3 coding DNA: TGTGCCAGCAGTTATTCCAGATACACTGAAGCTTTCTTT. Its translation: CASSYSRYTEAFF.

V is TRBV7-2 and J is TRBJ1-5; maybe TRBD1 (5 bases). Germline V gene sequence: CDR1 SGHTA, CDR2 FQGNSA. Trimming cost V 5 bases and J 4 bases, with 9 bases left between them. This CDR3 region has 13 residues. In DNA form, the CDR3 reads TGTGCCAGCAGCCGGGGGTGGAATCAGCCCCAGCATTTT. Its translation: CASSRGWNQPQHF.

The rearrangement uses TRBV3-1 (or the pseudogene TRBV3-2) and TRBJ2-2, with 9 positions matching TRBD2. J was trimmed by 5 bases and V by 1 base; bases with no gene match: 5. The germline V gene has CDR1 LGHDT and CDR2 YNNKEL (reference sequence). CDR3 length: 16 residues. CDR3 DNA: TGTGCCAGCAGCCAAGTTAGCGGGGGAGGGACCGGGGAGCTGTTTTTT. It encodes CASSQVSGGGTGELFF.

The chain employs TRBV11-1 and TRBJ2-7, with 7 bases matching TRBD2. Trimming at V came to 3 bases and at J to 5 bases, leaving 10 bases not matched to a gene. CDR1 and CDR2 from the germline V gene are SGHAT and FQDESV (reference sequence). This CDR3 is built from 15 residues. The CDR3 coding sequence is TGTGCCAGCAGCTTTCACGGGACGGGAGGCGACGAGCAGTACTTC. It specifies CASSFHGTGGDEQYF.

V usage is TRBV5-5 and J usage is TRBJ2-3; 9 bases are a match to TRBD1. The CDR3 contains 16 residues. V trimming: 0 bases; J trimming: 3 bases; junction bases outside the gene matches: 5. Looked up from germline, CDR1 is SGHKS and CDR2 is YYEKEE (reference sequence). The CDR3 spells CASSLDRGLKTDTQYF. The CDR3 DNA sequence: TGTGCCAGCAGCTTGGACAGGGGGCTTAAGACAGATACGCAGTATTTT.

The gene calls are TRBV18 and TRBJ1-6; 10 bases agree with TRBD1. Germline V gene sequence: CDR1 KGHSH, CDR2 LQKENI. The CDR3 sequence is 16 residues long. V trimming: 2 bases; J trimming: 11 bases; junction bases outside the gene matches: 9. The CDR3 DNA is TGTGCCAGCTCACCAAAAGGGACAGGGGTGGAGACACCCCTCCACTTT. The encoded protein is CASSPKGTGVETPLHF.

This rearrangement joins TRBV3-1 (or the pseudogene TRBV3-2) to TRBJ2-1, with 7 bases matching TRBD2. The V gene's germline CDR1 is LGHDT and CDR2 YNNKEL (reference sequence). The CDR3 loop spans 18 amino acids. The trim removed 4 bases at V and 7 bases at J, leaving 19 bases unmatched. In DNA, the CDR3 is TGTGCCAGCAGCCTACCCCGCGGGAGCGTGGGTTTATCGAATGAGCAGTTCTTC. As protein: CASSLPRGSVGLSNEQFF.

The chain uses TRBV2 and TRBJ1-6; 10 nucleotides agree with TRBD1. V trimming: 6 bases; J trimming: 10 bases; junction bases outside the gene matches: 12. CDR1 and CDR2 (germline): SNHLY, FYNNEI. There are 16 residues in the CDR3. This CDR3 is CASRGPGTGVSSPLHF. The CDR3 region has the DNA TGTGCCAGCAGAGGACCCGGGACAGGGGTTTCCTCACCCCTCCACTTT.

This chain's CDR3 is CASSPRQGPEKLFF. The CDR3 DNA is TGTGCCAGCAGCCCAAGACAGGGCCCGGAAAAACTGTTTTTT. The rearrangement uses TRBV9 and TRBJ1-4; 7 positions agree with TRBD1. The germline V gene encodes CDR1 SGDLS and CDR2 YYNGEE. The CDR3 consists of 14 residues. J gave up 8 bases and V 4 bases, and 8 bases lay outside the gene matches.

This chain connects TRBV11-1 to TRBJ1-1, with unresolved D. The V gene's germline CDR1 is SGHAT and CDR2 FQDESV (reference sequence). CDR3 length: 14 residues. With 5 bases removed from V and 0 bases from J, the gap between germline ends came to 10 bases. The CDR3 bases are TGTGCCAGCAGCATCACACAAATGAACACTGAAGCTTTCTTT. It translates to CASSITQMNTEAFF.

This rearrangement joins TRBV9 to TRBJ2-1; D gene uncertain. Deletions cut 2 bases from V and 6 bases from J, with 6 bases between. Germline V lookup: CDR1 SGDLS, CDR2 YYNGEE. The CDR3 consists of 12 residues. This CDR3 is CASSVELNEQFF. The CDR3 DNA sequence: TGTGCCAGCAGCGTGGAGCTCAATGAGCAGTTCTTC.

The V gene is TRBV5-5, the J gene TRBJ2-5; 11 positions agree with TRBD2. CDR1 SGHKS and CDR2 YYEKEE come from the germline V gene (reference sequence). V trimming: 4 bases; J trimming: 2 bases; junction bases outside the gene matches: 7. This CDR3 has 16 amino acids. The CDR3 DNA sequence: TGTGCCAGCAGCCCAGGGACTAGCGGAAATCAAGAGACCCAGTACTTC. It specifies CASSPGTSGNQETQYF.

With respect to this clone: An end of the junction differs from the germline gene, which may be a read error. V is TRBV7-7 and J is TRBJ2-7; maybe TRBD1 (6 bases). CDR1 is SSHAT, CDR2 FNYEAQ, per germline (reference sequence). The CDR3 sequence is 12 residues long. The CDR3 region is CASRSTGLEQYF. Written as DNA, the CDR3 is TGTGCTAGCAGGTCAACAGGGCTCGAGCAGTACTTC.

The chain is built from TRBV12-3 or TRBV12-4 and TRBJ2-5, with 8 bases identical to TRBD1. Germline trimming cut 7 bases from V and 3 bases from J; bases unmatched to any gene: 4. CDR3 length equals 13 residues. In nucleotides, the CDR3 is TGTGCCAGCACCCCGACAGGGGAAGAGACCCAGTACTTC. Encoded protein: CASTPTGEETQYF.